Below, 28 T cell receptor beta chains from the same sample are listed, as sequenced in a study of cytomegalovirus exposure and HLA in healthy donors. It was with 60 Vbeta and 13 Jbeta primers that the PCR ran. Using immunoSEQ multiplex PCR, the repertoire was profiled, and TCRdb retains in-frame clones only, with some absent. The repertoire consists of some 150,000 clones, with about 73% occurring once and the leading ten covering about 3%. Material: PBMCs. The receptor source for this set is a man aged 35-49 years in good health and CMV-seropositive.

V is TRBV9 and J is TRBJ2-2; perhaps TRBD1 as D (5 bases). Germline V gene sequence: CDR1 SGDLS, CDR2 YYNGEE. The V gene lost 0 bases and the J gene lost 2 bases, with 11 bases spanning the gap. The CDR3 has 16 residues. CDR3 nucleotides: TGTGCCAGCAGCGTAGACGGGCAGGGCAACACCGGGGAGCTGTTTTTT. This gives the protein CASSVDGQGNTGELFF.

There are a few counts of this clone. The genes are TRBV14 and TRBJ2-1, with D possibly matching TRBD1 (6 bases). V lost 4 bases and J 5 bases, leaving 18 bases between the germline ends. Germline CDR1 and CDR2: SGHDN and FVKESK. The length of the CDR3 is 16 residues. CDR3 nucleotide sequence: TGTGCCAGCAGCCTCAGGGGCGGTTTGCGAAACAATGAGCAGTTCTTC. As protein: CASSLRGGLRNNEQFF.

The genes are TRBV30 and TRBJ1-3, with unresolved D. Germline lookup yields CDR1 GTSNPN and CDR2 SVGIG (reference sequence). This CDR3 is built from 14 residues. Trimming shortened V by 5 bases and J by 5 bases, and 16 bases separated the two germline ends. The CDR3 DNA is TGTGCCTGGCGGAGATCCGGGGAAAGAAACACCATATATTTT. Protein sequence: CAWRRSGERNTIYF.

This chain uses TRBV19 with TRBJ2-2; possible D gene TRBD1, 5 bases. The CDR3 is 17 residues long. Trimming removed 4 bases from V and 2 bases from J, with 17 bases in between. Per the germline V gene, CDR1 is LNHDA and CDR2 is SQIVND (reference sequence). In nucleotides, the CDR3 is TGTGCCAGTAGTACCATAACGACAGACCCTAACACCGGGGAGCTGTTTTTT. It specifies CASSTITTDPNTGELFF.

The CDR3 sequence is CASSFSLAGGPGTQYF. As DNA, the CDR3 is TGTGCCAGCAGTTTTAGTTTAGCGGGAGGCCCAGGGACCCAGTACTTC. The rearrangement uses TRBV28 and TRBJ2-5; 10 positions match TRBD2. Germline CDR1 reads MDHEN; CDR2 reads SYDVKM. V shed 3 bases, J shed 7 bases, and the junction held 11 bases outside the gene matches. This CDR3 contains 16 residues. Full variable domain (missing parts from reference TRBV28 and TRBJ2-5): DVKVTQSSRYLVKRTGEKVFLECVQDMDHENMFWYRQDPGLGLRLIYFSYDVKMKEKGDIPEGYSVSREKKERFSLILESASTNQTSMYLCASSFSLAGGPGTQYFGPGTRLLVL.

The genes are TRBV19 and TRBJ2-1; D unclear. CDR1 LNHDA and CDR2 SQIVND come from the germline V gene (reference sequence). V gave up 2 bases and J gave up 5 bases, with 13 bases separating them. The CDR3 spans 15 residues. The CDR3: CASSISPTADNEQFF. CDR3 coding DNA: TGTGCCAGTAGTATAAGTCCCACAGCAGACAATGAGCAGTTCTTC.

The CDR3 here is CASSERQGASYNEQFF. DNA for the CDR3: TGTGCCAGCAGCGAGCGACAGGGGGCTAGTTACAATGAGCAGTTCTTC. The chain couples TRBV7-9 to TRBJ2-1; 10 positions match TRBD1. Trimming at V came to 5 bases and at J to 4 bases, leaving 8 bases not matched to a gene. CDR1 is SEHNR and CDR2 is FQNEAQ in the germline V gene (reference sequence). The CDR3 is 16 residues long.

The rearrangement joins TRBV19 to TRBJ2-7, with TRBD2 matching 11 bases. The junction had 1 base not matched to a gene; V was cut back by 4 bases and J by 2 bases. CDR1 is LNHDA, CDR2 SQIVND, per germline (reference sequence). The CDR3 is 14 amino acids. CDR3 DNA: TGTGCCAGTAGTAGACTAGCGGGACCCTACGAGCAGTACTTC. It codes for CASSRLAGPYEQYF.

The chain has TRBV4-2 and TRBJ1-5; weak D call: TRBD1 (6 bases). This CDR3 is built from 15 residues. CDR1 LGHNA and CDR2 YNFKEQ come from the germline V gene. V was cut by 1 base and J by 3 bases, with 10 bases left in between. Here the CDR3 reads CASSQVGQYNQPQHF. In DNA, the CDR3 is TGTGCCAGCAGCCAAGTAGGACAGTACAATCAGCCCCAGCATTTT.

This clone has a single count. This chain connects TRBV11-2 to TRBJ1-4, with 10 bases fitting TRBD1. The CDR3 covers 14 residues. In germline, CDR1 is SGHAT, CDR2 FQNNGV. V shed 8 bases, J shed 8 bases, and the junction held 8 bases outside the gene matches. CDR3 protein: CASHPGTGDEKLFF. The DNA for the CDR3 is TGTGCCAGCCACCCCGGGACAGGGGACGAAAAACTGTTTTTT.

CDR3 sequence: CASSLTGGTGKNTGELFF. Written as DNA, the CDR3 is TGTGCCAGCAGCTTAACGGGGGGGACAGGAAAGAACACCGGGGAGCTGTTTTTT. This chain uses TRBV7-3 with TRBJ2-2; the D gene is possibly TRBD1 (8 bases). The CDR3 is 18 residues long. Per the germline V gene, CDR1 is SGHTA and CDR2 is FQGTGA. Trimming took 0 bases from V and 1 from J, leaving 15 bases between them.

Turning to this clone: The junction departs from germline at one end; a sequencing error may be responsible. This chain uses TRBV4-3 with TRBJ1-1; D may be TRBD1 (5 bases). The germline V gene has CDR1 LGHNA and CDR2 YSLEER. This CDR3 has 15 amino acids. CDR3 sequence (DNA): TGCGCCAGCAGCCAAGATACGTTCGGCAGGGAAATCGTTTCCTTT. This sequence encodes CASSQDTFGREIVSF.

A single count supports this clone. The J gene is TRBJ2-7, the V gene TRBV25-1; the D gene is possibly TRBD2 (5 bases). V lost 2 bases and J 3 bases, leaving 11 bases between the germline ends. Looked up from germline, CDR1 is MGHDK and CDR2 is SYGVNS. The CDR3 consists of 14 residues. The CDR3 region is CASSERGEHYEQYF. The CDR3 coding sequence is TGTGCCAGCAGTGAACGGGGAGAGCACTACGAGCAGTACTTC.

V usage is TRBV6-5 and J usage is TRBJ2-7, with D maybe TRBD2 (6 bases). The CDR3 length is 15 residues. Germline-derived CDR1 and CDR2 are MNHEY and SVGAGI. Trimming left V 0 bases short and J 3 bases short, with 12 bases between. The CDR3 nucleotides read TGTGCCAGCAGTTACTCGTCTACGGGACTCTACGAGCAGTACTTC. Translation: CASSYSSTGLYEQYF.

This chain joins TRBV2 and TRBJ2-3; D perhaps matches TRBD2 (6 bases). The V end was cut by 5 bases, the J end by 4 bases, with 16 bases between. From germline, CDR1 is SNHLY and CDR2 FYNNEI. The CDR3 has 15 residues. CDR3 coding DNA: TGTGCCAGCAGTACACAGACTAGGATTGCAGATACGCAGTATTTT. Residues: CASSTQTRIADTQYF.

The CDR3: CASSPGQGEGFGYTF. CDR3 sequence (DNA): TGTGCCAGCTCACCCGGACAGGGGGAGGGCTTCGGCTACACCTTC. The chain is built from TRBV18 and TRBJ1-2, with 10 bases fitting TRBD1. Germline V gene lookup returns CDR1 KGHSH and CDR2 LQKENI. The CDR3 has 15 residues. Trimming took 3 bases from V and 8 from J; bases not matched to a gene: 9.

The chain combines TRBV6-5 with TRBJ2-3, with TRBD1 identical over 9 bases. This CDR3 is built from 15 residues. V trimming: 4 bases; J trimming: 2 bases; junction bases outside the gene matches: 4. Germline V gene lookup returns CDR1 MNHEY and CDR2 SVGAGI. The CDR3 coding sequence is TGTGCCAGCAGTTTACAGGGGGCCCACACAGATACGCAGTATTTT. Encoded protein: CASSLQGAHTDTQYF.

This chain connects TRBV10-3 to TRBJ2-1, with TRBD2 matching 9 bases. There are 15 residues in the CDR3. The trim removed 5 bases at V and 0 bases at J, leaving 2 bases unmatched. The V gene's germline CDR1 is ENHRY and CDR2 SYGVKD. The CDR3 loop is CAISPGLASYNEQFF. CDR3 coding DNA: TGTGCCATCAGTCCGGGACTAGCCTCCTACAATGAGCAGTTCTTC.

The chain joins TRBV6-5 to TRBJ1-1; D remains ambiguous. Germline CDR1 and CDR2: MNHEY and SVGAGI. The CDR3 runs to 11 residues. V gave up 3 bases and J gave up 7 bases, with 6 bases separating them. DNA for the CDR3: TGTGCCAGCAGTTATCTAGGTGAAGCTTTCTTT. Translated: CASSYLGEAFF.

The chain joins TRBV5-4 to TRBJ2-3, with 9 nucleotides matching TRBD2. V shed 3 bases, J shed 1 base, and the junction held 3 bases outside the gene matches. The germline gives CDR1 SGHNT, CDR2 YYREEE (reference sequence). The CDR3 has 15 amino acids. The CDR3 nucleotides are TGTGCCAGCAGCTCGCCTAGCGGGGGCACAGATACGCAGTATTTT. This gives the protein CASSSPSGGTDTQYF.

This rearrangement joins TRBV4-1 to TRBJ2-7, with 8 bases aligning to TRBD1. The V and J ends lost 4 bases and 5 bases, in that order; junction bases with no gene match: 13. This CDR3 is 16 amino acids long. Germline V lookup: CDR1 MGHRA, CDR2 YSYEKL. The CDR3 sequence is CASSPRGRTGRHEQYF. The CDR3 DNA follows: TGCGCCAGCAGCCCCCGGGGAAGGACAGGGCGCCACGAGCAGTACTTC.

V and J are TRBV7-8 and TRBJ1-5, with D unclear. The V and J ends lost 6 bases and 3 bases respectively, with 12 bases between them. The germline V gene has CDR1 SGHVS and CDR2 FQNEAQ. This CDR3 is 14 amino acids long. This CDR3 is CASRRGRDNQPQHF. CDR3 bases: TGTGCCAGCAGACGCGGACGGGACAATCAGCCCCAGCATTTT. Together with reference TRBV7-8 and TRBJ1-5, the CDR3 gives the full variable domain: GAGVSQSPRYKVAKRGQDVALRCDPISGHVSLFWYQQALGQGPEFLTYFQNEAQLDKSGLPSDRFFAERPEGSVSTLKIQRTQQEDSAVYLCASRRGRDNQPQHFGDGTRLSIL.

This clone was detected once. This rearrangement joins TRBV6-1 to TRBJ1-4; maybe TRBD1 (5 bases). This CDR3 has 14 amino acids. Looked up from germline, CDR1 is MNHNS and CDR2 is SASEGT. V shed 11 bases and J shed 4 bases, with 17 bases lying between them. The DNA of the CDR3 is TGTGCCGCGACCCCGGGACTTCTTAATGAAAAACTGTTTTTT. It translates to CAATPGLLNEKLFF.

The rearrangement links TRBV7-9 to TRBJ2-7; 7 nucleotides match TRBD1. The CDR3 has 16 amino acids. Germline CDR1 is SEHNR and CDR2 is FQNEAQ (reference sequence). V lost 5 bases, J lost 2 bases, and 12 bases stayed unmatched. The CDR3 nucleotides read TGTGCCAGCAGCACCACAGGGGCCCGGGGAGCCTACGAGCAGTACTTC. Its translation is CASSTTGARGAYEQYF.

CDR3 DNA sequence: TGTGCCAGCAGTTTAAAGACAGGGGGACGGTCACCCCTCCACTTT. This gives the protein CASSLKTGGRSPLHF. The gene calls are TRBV27 and TRBJ1-6; TRBD1 matches at 9 bases. The CDR3 runs 15 residues. Losses at the gene ends were 2 bases for V and 10 bases for J; bases not matched to a gene: 6. CDR1 and CDR2 from the germline V gene are MNHEY and SMNVEV (reference sequence).

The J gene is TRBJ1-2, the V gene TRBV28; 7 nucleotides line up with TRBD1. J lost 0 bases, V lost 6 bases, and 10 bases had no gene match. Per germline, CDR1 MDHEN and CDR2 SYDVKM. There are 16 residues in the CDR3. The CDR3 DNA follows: TGTGCCAGCAGCCGGCCCGGGACAGCCTCTAACTATGGCTACACCTTC. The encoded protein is CASSRPGTASNYGYTF.

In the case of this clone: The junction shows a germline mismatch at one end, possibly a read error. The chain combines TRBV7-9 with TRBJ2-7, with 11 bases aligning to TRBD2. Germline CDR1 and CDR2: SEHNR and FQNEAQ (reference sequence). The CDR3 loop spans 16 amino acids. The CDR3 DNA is TGTTCCAGCAGCTTCCTAGCGGGAGGAGCGGGCGACGAGCAGTACTTC. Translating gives CSSSFLAGGAGDEQYF.

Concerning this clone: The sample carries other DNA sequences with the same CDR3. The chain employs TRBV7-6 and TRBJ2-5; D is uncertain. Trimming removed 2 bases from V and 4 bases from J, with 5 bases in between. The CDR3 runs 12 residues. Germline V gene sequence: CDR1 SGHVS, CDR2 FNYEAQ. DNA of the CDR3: TGTGCCAGCAGCTTATCGGGAGAGACCCAGTACTTC. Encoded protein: CASSLSGETQYF.